Below, 23 T cell receptor beta chains from the same sample are listed, as sequenced in a study of cytomegalovirus exposure and HLA in healthy donors. Vbeta (60) and Jbeta (13) primers were used in the PCR. Some clones are missing from TCRdb's copy, which holds only in-frame ones; the method was immunoSEQ multiplex PCR. This table has fewer than 250,000 clones, more than 65% appearing once. The sequencing sample was made of PBMCs. The receptors originated from a middle-aged man in good health and CMV-seropositive.

The rearrangement uses TRBV6-6 and TRBJ2-7, with D possibly TRBD1 on 6 matching bases. Germline CDR1 MNHNY, CDR2 SVGAGI (reference sequence). This CDR3 spans 14 amino acids. Trimming removed 6 bases from V and 1 base from J, with 13 bases in between. CDR3 DNA sequence: TGTGCCAGCAGACCAGGGGACCGGTCCTACGAGCAGTACTTC. It is translated as CASRPGDRSYEQYF.

The rearrangement joins TRBV7-2 to TRBJ2-1; 9 bases agree with TRBD2. Germline CDR1 and CDR2: SGHTA and FQGNSA. The junction had 9 bases not matched to a gene; V was cut back by 1 base and J by 8 bases. This CDR3 contains 16 residues. CDR3 bases: TGTGCCAGCAGCTTAGTAGCGGGACTAGCTGCTGATGAGCAGTTCTTC. It yields the protein CASSLVAGLAADEQFF.

This clone was picked up one time. V gene TRBV7-2 combines with J gene TRBJ2-2, with D tentatively TRBD2 (6 bases). Trimming took off 3 bases at V and 9 bases at J, with 17 bases between the two ends. This CDR3 spans 15 amino acids. CDR1 and CDR2 from the germline V gene are SGHTA and FQGNSA. The CDR3 is CASSLGLSSGRELFF. For the CDR3, the DNA is TGTGCCAGCAGCTTGGGACTTTCTTCCGGGCGGGAGCTGTTTTTT.

This clone was picked up one time. This chain uses TRBV11-3 with TRBJ2-5; 9 bases match TRBD2. Germline V gene data show CDR1 as SGHNT and CDR2 as YENEEA. V was clipped by 5 bases and J by 1 base; unmatched bases: 2. The CDR3 covers 14 residues. The CDR3: CASSPSGTQETQYF. DNA for the CDR3: TGTGCCAGCAGCCCTAGCGGGACCCAAGAGACCCAGTACTTC.

The CDR3 loop is CASSEAAGWDEKLFF. The CDR3 DNA follows: TGTGCCAGCAGTGAAGCGGCAGGGTGGGATGAAAAACTGTTTTTT. The chain uses TRBV6-1 and TRBJ1-4; D perhaps matches TRBD1 (5 bases). Germline CDR1 is MNHNS and CDR2 is SASEGT. This CDR3 has 15 residues. V shed 0 bases and J shed 6 bases, with 11 bases lying between them.

V is TRBV2 and J is TRBJ1-2; 7 bases align to TRBD1. The CDR3 consists of 13 residues. From germline, CDR1 is SNHLY and CDR2 FYNNEI. V was clipped by 6 bases and J by 8 bases; unmatched bases: 9. This chain's CDR3 is CASSRDSRPGYTF. Written as DNA, the CDR3 is TGTGCCAGCAGCCGGGACAGCCGACCGGGCTACACCTTC. Full variable domain (missing parts from reference TRBV2 and TRBJ1-2): EPEVTQTPSHQVTQMGQEVILRCVPISNHLYFYWYRQILGQKVEFLVSFYNNEISEKSEIFDDQFSVERPDGSNFTLKIRSTKLEDSAMYFCASSRDSRPGYTFGSGTRLTVV.

V usage is TRBV28 and J usage is TRBJ1-1; the D is unclear. CDR1 is MDHEN, CDR2 SYDVKM, per germline. V shed 7 bases and J shed 5 bases, with 23 bases lying between them. This CDR3 is built from 16 residues. Here the CDR3 reads CASNTLMARLRTEAFF. The DNA for the CDR3 is TGTGCCAGCAATACCCTCATGGCTAGGTTGCGAACTGAAGCTTTCTTT.

The chain has TRBV13 and TRBJ2-1, with 14 nucleotides matching TRBD2. CDR1 is PRHDT and CDR2 is FYEKMQ in the germline V gene (reference sequence). The trim removed 4 bases at V and 15 bases at J, leaving 5 bases unmatched. CDR3 size: 13 residues. For the CDR3, the DNA is TGTGCCAGCAGCTACGGGACTAGCGGGAGACTGTTCTTC. Protein: CASSYGTSGRLFF.

Only a few counts were recorded for this clone. This chain connects TRBV9 to TRBJ1-1, with D possibly TRBD1 on 5 matching bases. V lost 4 bases and J 8 bases, leaving 27 bases between the germline ends. This CDR3 is built from 17 residues. Germline CDR1 SGDLS, CDR2 YYNGEE. For the CDR3, the DNA is TGTGCCAGCAGCCCCAAGAGGAGACTAGGGGCTACTTCGGAAGCTTTCTTT. It codes for CASSPKRRLGATSEAFF.

This clone was seen more than once but under ten times. The rearrangement uses TRBV30 and TRBJ1-2; D is perhaps TRBD1 (5 bases). The CDR3 length is 13 residues. Trimming stripped 8 bases from V and 2 bases from J, with 15 bases between. Germline V gene lookup returns CDR1 GTSNPN and CDR2 SVGIG (reference sequence). The CDR3 protein is CAQAPGGNYGYTF. The CDR3, as DNA: TGTGCCCAGGCACCGGGGGGGAACTATGGCTACACCTTC.

The rearrangement links TRBV27 to TRBJ2-6; D may be TRBD1 (6 bases). Trimming removed 4 bases from V and 4 bases from J, with 11 bases in between. The CDR3 is made up of 15 amino acids. Germline-derived CDR1 and CDR2 are MNHEY and SMNVEV (reference sequence). DNA for the CDR3: TGTGCCAGCAGTTCCTCAGGGGCCGGGGCCAACGTCCTGACTTTC. This codes for CASSSSGAGANVLTF. Variable domain in full (rest from reference TRBV27 and TRBJ2-6): EAQVTQNPRYLITVTGKKLTVTCSQNMNHEYMSWYRQDPGLGLRQIYYSMNVEVTDKGDVPEGYKVSRKEKRNFPLILESPSPNQTSLYFCASSSSGAGANVLTFGAGSRLTVL.

Only a few counts were recorded for this clone. This rearrangement joins TRBV6-1 to TRBJ2-1; 10 bases fit TRBD2. J was trimmed by 3 bases and V by 0 bases; bases with no gene match: 2. Germline V lookup: CDR1 MNHNS, CDR2 SASEGT. The CDR3 is made up of 16 amino acids. CDR3 amino acids: CASSEAAGGVYNEQFF. In DNA, the CDR3 is TGTGCCAGCAGTGAAGCAGCGGGAGGGGTCTACAATGAGCAGTTCTTC.

This chain connects TRBV19 to TRBJ2-3, with D possibly being TRBD2 (6 bases). CDR3 length equals 17 residues. Trimming took off 3 bases at V and 3 bases at J, with 19 bases between the two ends. CDR1 LNHDA and CDR2 SQIVND come from the germline V gene (reference sequence). The DNA for the CDR3 is TGTGCCAGTAGTATCAAAGCTGGAGGGATAGGAACAGATACGCAGTATTTT. It specifies CASSIKAGGIGTDTQYF.

The chain carries TRBV19 and TRBJ2-5, with 9 nucleotides matching TRBD2. The CDR3 contains 16 residues. Per germline, CDR1 LNHDA and CDR2 SQIVND (reference sequence). V lost 6 bases to trimming and J lost 11 bases; unmatched junction nucleotides: 19. The CDR3 DNA follows: TGTGCCAGTAGCGGTGGTAGCGGGAGAATCTGGGGTGAGCAGTACTTC. Translated, it gives CASSGGSGRIWGEQYF.

This clone occurred a few times. The chain has TRBV6-1 and TRBJ1-3, with TRBD1 as a possible D gene (6 bases). Trimming took 5 bases from V and 0 from J, leaving 8 bases between them. This CDR3 is built from 14 residues. The germline CDR1 and CDR2 sequences are MNHNS and SASEGT. For the CDR3, the DNA is TGTGCCAGCAGTCGGACAGACTCTGGAAACACCATATATTTT. Protein product: CASSRTDSGNTIYF.

The CDR3 loop reads CASSQRLWNTGELFF. In DNA, the CDR3 is TGCGCCAGCAGCCAGCGGTTGTGGAACACCGGGGAGCTGTTTTTT. This rearrangement joins TRBV4-1 to TRBJ2-2; D uncertain. Germline-derived CDR1 and CDR2 are MGHRA and YSYEKL. CDR3 length: 15 amino acids. V lost 3 bases and J lost 1, with 9 bases in between.

This clone was counted between two and nine times. The rearrangement links TRBV4-3 to TRBJ2-1; 10 bases line up with TRBD1. Trimming cost V 1 base and J 4 bases; bases outside gene matches: 4. There are 16 residues in the CDR3. Germline V gene lookup returns CDR1 LGHNA and CDR2 YSLEER. CDR3 region: CASSQGDRGGYNEQFF. The CDR3 DNA is TGCGCCAGCAGCCAAGGGGACAGGGGTGGATACAATGAGCAGTTCTTC.

This clone was seen a few times. The chain joins TRBV18 to TRBJ1-1; TRBD1 matches at 7 bases. V lost 2 bases and J lost 4; bases outside the gene matches: 4. This CDR3 spans 14 amino acids. Germline assignment: CDR1 KGHSH and CDR2 LQKENI. The CDR3 reads CASSPARGSTEAFF. The CDR3 DNA follows: TGTGCCAGCTCACCAGCCAGGGGGAGCACTGAAGCTTTCTTT.

CDR3 loop: CASSYGDSNSPLHF. CDR3 DNA: TGCGCCAGCAGCTACGGGGATTCAAATTCACCCCTCCACTTT. This rearrangement joins TRBV5-1 to TRBJ1-6, with D unresolved. The germline V gene encodes CDR1 SGHRS and CDR2 YFSETQ. The CDR3 runs to 14 residues. With 3 bases removed from V and 7 bases from J, the gap between germline ends came to 11 bases.

The chain couples TRBV11-3 to TRBJ2-3, with TRBD1 as a possible D gene (5 bases). Trimming removed 1 base at V and 9 bases at J, with 11 bases between. In germline, CDR1 is SGHNT, CDR2 YENEEA. The CDR3 has 13 residues. Written as DNA, the CDR3 is TGTGCCAGCAGCTTAGCCGACAGTGGGACGCAGTATTTT. It codes for CASSLADSGTQYF.

This chain connects TRBV18 to TRBJ1-6, with D maybe TRBD1 (5 bases). Trimming shortened V by 6 bases and J by 3 bases, and 12 bases separated the two germline ends. CDR1 and CDR2 from the germline V gene are KGHSH and LQKENI. This CDR3 is built from 15 residues. DNA for the CDR3: TGTGCCAGCTCGGACGGGGGGGGCTATAATTCACCCCTCCACTTT. Amino acid sequence: CASSDGGGYNSPLHF.

The genes are TRBV11-2 and TRBJ2-7, with 7 bases aligning to TRBD2. Per the germline V gene, CDR1 is SGHAT and CDR2 is FQNNGV. The V segment lost 3 bases and the J segment 6 bases; nucleotides outside the gene matches: 8. The CDR3 is made up of 14 amino acids. The CDR3 here is CASSFVEREVEQYF. The CDR3 bases are TGTGCCAGCAGCTTCGTAGAGCGGGAAGTCGAGCAGTACTTC.

On this clone itself: The germline gene is not matched at one end of the junction; a read error may be the cause. DNA for the CDR3: TGTGCCAGCAGCTTGGGGGCAATGGAGTCCTACGAGCAGTATTTC. Translated, it gives CASSLGAMESYEQYF. V and J are TRBV7-9 and TRBJ2-7, with D possibly matching TRBD1 (6 bases). Germline CDR1 is SEHNR and CDR2 is FQNEAQ (reference sequence). This CDR3 has 15 amino acids.